These T cell receptor beta chains were read from a single sample in a study of blood T cell repertoires in COVID-19. The repertoire was sequenced with immunoSEQ multiplex PCR; TCRdb's copy has only in-frame clones and lacks some. The table lists 95,000 to 150,000 clones, over 75% of them singletons, with about 3.9% in the top ten. Sequencing was carried out using peripheral blood. The receptors come from a man aged 55 to 70 with acute or convalescent COVID-19. Each CDR3 is given with its conserved first and last residue. A D gene is named only where the DNA matches it firmly. The size of a clone is reported for some rows only, either as once, few or many, or as a class for expanded clones.

J gene: TRBJ2-5
clone size: NA
V gene: TRBV7-7
CDR3 length: 14
D gene: NA
CDR3 protein: CASSRQGGQETQYF
CDR3 DNA: TGTGCTAGCAGCCGTCAGGGGGGCCAAGAGACCCAGTACTTC

J gene: TRBJ2-3
clone size: NA
V gene: TRBV12-5
CDR3 length: 14
D gene: NA
CDR3 protein: CASGRDSHTDTQYF
CDR3 DNA: TGTGCTAGTGGGCGGGACTCGCACACAGATACGCAGTATTTT

J gene: TRBJ1-1
clone size: few
V gene: TRBV20-1
CDR3 length: 14
D gene: TRBD1
CDR3 protein: CSASRDSMNTEAFF
CDR3 DNA: TGCAGTGCTAGTCGGGACAGCATGAACACTGAAGCTTTCTTT

J gene: TRBJ1-4
clone size: NA
V gene: TRBV27
CDR3 length: 17
D gene: NA
CDR3 protein: CASSPTRSRGRNEKLFF
CDR3 DNA: TGTGCCAGCAGTCCAACCCGGTCCAGGGGAAGAAACGAAAAACTGTTTTTT

J gene: TRBJ2-7
clone size: few
V gene: TRBV20-1
CDR3 length: 11
D gene: NA
CDR3 protein: CSAQQGYEQYF
CDR3 DNA: TGCAGTGCTCAACAGGGCTACGAGCAGTACTTC

J gene: TRBJ1-1
clone size: few
V gene: TRBV2
CDR3 length: 14
D gene: NA
CDR3 protein: CASTPLRVNTEAFF
CDR3 DNA: TGTGCCAGCACCCCCCTCAGGGTGAACACTGAAGCTTTCTTT

J gene: TRBJ2-1
clone size: NA
V gene: TRBV15
CDR3 length: 13
D gene: NA
CDR3 protein: CATSREGQAKQFF
CDR3 DNA: TGTGCCACCAGCAGAGAGGGTCAGGCCAAGCAGTTCTTC

J gene: TRBJ2-7
clone size: NA
V gene: TRBV28
CDR3 length: 11
D gene: NA
CDR3 protein: CASSSTYEQYF
CDR3 DNA: TGTGCCAGCAGTTCTACCTACGAGCAGTACTTC

J gene: TRBJ1-1
clone size: NA
V gene: TRBV2
CDR3 length: 13
D gene: NA
CDR3 protein: CASSVPGGTEAFF
CDR3 DNA: TGTGCCAGCAGTGTTCCGGGGGGCACTGAAGCTTTCTTT

J gene: TRBJ2-7
clone size: few
V gene: TRBV11-2
CDR3 length: 13
D gene: NA
CDR3 protein: CASSLGGSYEQYF
CDR3 DNA: TGTGCCAGCAGCTTGGGAGGATCCTACGAGCAGTACTTC

J gene: TRBJ2-3
clone size: NA
V gene: TRBV5-1
CDR3 length: 16
D gene: NA
CDR3 protein: CASSSSLAIGADTQYF
CDR3 DNA: TGCGCCAGCAGCTCCTCACTAGCAATAGGGGCAGATACGCAGTATTTT

J gene: TRBJ1-1
clone size: NA
V gene: TRBV7-2
CDR3 length: 13
D gene: NA
CDR3 protein: CASSLVEGTEAFF
CDR3 DNA: TGTGCCAGCAGCTTAGTGGAGGGCACTGAAGCTTTCTTT

J gene: TRBJ1-5
clone size: NA
V gene: TRBV2
CDR3 length: 13
D gene: NA
CDR3 protein: CASSGQVNQPQHF
CDR3 DNA: TGTGCCAGCAGTGGACAGGTTAATCAGCCCCAGCATTTT

J gene: TRBJ1-4
clone size: NA
V gene: TRBV11-2
CDR3 length: 15
D gene: NA
CDR3 protein: CASSPWTGGQEKLFF
CDR3 DNA: TGTGCCAGCAGCCCCTGGACGGGGGGACAAGAAAAACTGTTTTTT

J gene: TRBJ1-6
clone size: few
V gene: TRBV10-1
CDR3 length: 15
D gene: NA
CDR3 protein: CASSEPGCYNSPLHF
CDR3 DNA: TGCGCCAGCAGTGAGCCGGGTTGTTATAATTCACCCCTCCACTTT

J gene: TRBJ2-7
clone size: NA
V gene: TRBV12-3/TRBV12-4
CDR3 length: 12
D gene: NA
CDR3 protein: CASGSGSYEQYF
CDR3 DNA: TGTGCCAGCGGGAGCGGCTCCTACGAGCAGTACTTC

J gene: TRBJ1-5
clone size: NA
V gene: TRBV28
CDR3 length: 13
D gene: NA
CDR3 protein: CASRITQGGPQHF
CDR3 DNA: TGTGCCAGCAGGATAACTCAAGGGGGGCCCCAGCATTTT

J gene: TRBJ1-6
clone size: NA
V gene: TRBV28
CDR3 length: 13
D gene: TRBD1
CDR3 protein: CASTRDRYSPLHF
CDR3 DNA: TGTGCCAGCACCCGGGACAGGTATTCACCCCTCCACTTT

J gene: TRBJ1-2
clone size: NA
V gene: TRBV5-1
CDR3 length: 15
D gene: TRBD1
CDR3 protein: CASSNRDRAIGGYTF
CDR3 DNA: TGCGCCAGCAGCAACAGGGACAGGGCAATCGGGGGCTACACCTTC

J gene: TRBJ2-7
clone size: NA
V gene: TRBV5-1
CDR3 length: 14
D gene: TRBD1
CDR3 protein: CASSPGTGGDEQYF
CDR3 DNA: TGCGCCAGCAGCCCCGGGACAGGAGGTGATGAGCAGTACTTC

J gene: TRBJ2-7
clone size: once
V gene: TRBV2
CDR3 length: 15
D gene: TRBD1
CDR3 protein: CASSRDRGGYYEQYF
CDR3 DNA: TGTGCCAGCAGTCGTGACAGGGGTGGTTACTACGAGCAGTACTTC

J gene: TRBJ2-3
clone size: NA
V gene: TRBV3-1/TRBV3-2
CDR3 length: 16
D gene: NA
CDR3 protein: CASSQIQGPSTDTQYF
CDR3 DNA: TGTGCCAGCAGCCAAATACAGGGACCTAGCACAGATACGCAGTATTTT

J gene: TRBJ1-4
clone size: NA
V gene: TRBV27
CDR3 length: 14
D gene: TRBD1
CDR3 protein: CASSSGQGLEKLFF
CDR3 DNA: TGTGCCAGCAGTTCGGGACAGGGGTTGGAAAAACTGTTTTTT

J gene: TRBJ2-7
clone size: NA
V gene: TRBV14
CDR3 length: 17
D gene: NA
CDR3 protein: CASSHPPSNWGHYEQYF
CDR3 DNA: TGTGCCAGCAGCCATCCACCGAGCAACTGGGGGCACTACGAGCAGTACTTC

J gene: TRBJ2-5
clone size: NA
V gene: TRBV11-2
CDR3 length: 14
D gene: NA
CDR3 protein: CASSFTPSGETQYF
CDR3 DNA: TGTGCCAGCAGCTTTACCCCTTCCGGGGAGACCCAGTACTTC

J gene: TRBJ1-1
clone size: NA
V gene: TRBV18
CDR3 length: 13
D gene: NA
CDR3 protein: CASSPQEGEGAFF
CDR3 DNA: TGTGCCAGCTCACCACAGGAGGGGGAGGGAGCTTTCTTT

J gene: TRBJ2-1
clone size: few
V gene: TRBV9
CDR3 length: 16
D gene: TRBD1
CDR3 protein: CASSAGDRGSYNEQFF
CDR3 DNA: TGTGCCAGCAGCGCCGGCGACAGGGGCAGTTACAATGAGCAGTTCTTC

J gene: TRBJ2-2
clone size: NA
V gene: TRBV10-3
CDR3 length: 15
D gene: NA
CDR3 protein: CAAIGDGGNTGELFF
CDR3 DNA: TGTGCCGCGATCGGAGATGGAGGGAACACCGGGGAGCTGTTTTTT

J gene: TRBJ2-1
clone size: NA
V gene: TRBV5-1
CDR3 length: 15
D gene: NA
CDR3 protein: CASSFPQGQGNEQFF
CDR3 DNA: TGCGCCAGCAGCTTCCCCCAGGGACAAGGAAATGAGCAGTTCTTC

J gene: TRBJ1-2
clone size: NA
V gene: TRBV2
CDR3 length: 13
D gene: NA
CDR3 protein: CASSEEGNYGYTF
CDR3 DNA: TGTGCCAGCAGTGAAGAGGGGAACTATGGCTACACCTTC

J gene: TRBJ2-3
clone size: medium-sized
V gene: TRBV5-1
CDR3 length: 15
D gene: NA
CDR3 protein: CASSLAVGRTDTQYF
CDR3 DNA: TGCGCCAGCAGCTTGGCCGTGGGCCGGACAGATACGCAGTATTTT

J gene: TRBJ2-2
clone size: NA
V gene: TRBV3-1/TRBV3-2
CDR3 length: 13
D gene: NA
CDR3 protein: CASSQYRTGELFF
CDR3 DNA: TGTGCCAGCAGCCAATACCGGACCGGGGAGCTGTTTTTT

J gene: TRBJ2-1
clone size: NA
V gene: TRBV19
CDR3 length: 14
D gene: NA
CDR3 protein: CASSMLEGHDEQFF
CDR3 DNA: TGTGCCAGTAGTATGCTAGAGGGCCATGATGAGCAGTTCTTC

J gene: TRBJ2-3
clone size: NA
V gene: TRBV6-2/TRBV6-3
CDR3 length: 15
D gene: NA
CDR3 protein: CASSHHQRSTDTQYF
CDR3 DNA: TGTGCCAGCAGCCACCACCAGCGGTCCACAGATACGCAGTATTTT

J gene: TRBJ2-2
clone size: NA
V gene: TRBV27
CDR3 length: 12
D gene: NA
CDR3 protein: CAIRGAKRELFF
CDR3 DNA: TGTGCCATCCGCGGAGCCAAAAGGGAGCTGTTTTTT

J gene: TRBJ2-2
clone size: NA
V gene: TRBV6-5
CDR3 length: 14
D gene: TRBD1
CDR3 protein: CASSYSTGGVELFF
CDR3 DNA: TGTGCCAGCAGTTACTCGACAGGGGGTGTGGAGCTGTTTTTT

J gene: TRBJ2-1
clone size: NA
V gene: TRBV24-1
CDR3 length: 16
D gene: TRBD1
CDR3 protein: CATSDLGTGSFNEQFF
CDR3 DNA: TGTGCCACCAGTGATTTAGGGACAGGGTCGTTTAATGAGCAGTTCTTC

J gene: TRBJ1-2
clone size: NA
V gene: TRBV9
CDR3 length: 11
D gene: NA
CDR3 protein: CASSPPQGLTF
CDR3 DNA: TGTGCCAGCAGCCCCCCGCAGGGGCTTACCTTC

J gene: TRBJ2-3
clone size: NA
V gene: TRBV2
CDR3 length: 16
D gene: TRBD2
CDR3 protein: CASSEWREGHTDTQYF
CDR3 DNA: TGTGCCAGCAGTGAATGGCGGGAGGGCCATACAGATACGCAGTATTTT

J gene: TRBJ1-2
clone size: NA
V gene: TRBV28
CDR3 length: 12
D gene: NA
CDR3 protein: CASSPRGYGYTF
CDR3 DNA: TGTGCCAGCAGTCCCCGAGGGTATGGCTACACCTTC

J gene: TRBJ2-7
clone size: NA
V gene: TRBV7-9
CDR3 length: 19
D gene: TRBD2
CDR3 protein: CASSPREPGRGTTTHEQYF
CDR3 DNA: TGTGCCAGCAGCCCACGAGAGCCCGGCCGGGGGACTACAACCCACGAGCAGTACTTC

J gene: TRBJ2-7
clone size: NA
V gene: TRBV28
CDR3 length: 14
D gene: TRBD2
CDR3 protein: CASVRGGLSAEQYF
CDR3 DNA: TGTGCCAGCGTGCGGGGGGGGCTCTCGGCCGAGCAGTACTTC

J gene: TRBJ2-5
clone size: NA
V gene: TRBV15
CDR3 length: 12
D gene: NA
CDR3 protein: CATARGLETQYF
CDR3 DNA: TGTGCCACCGCTAGGGGTCTCGAGACCCAGTACTTC

J gene: TRBJ2-1
clone size: NA
V gene: TRBV5-6
CDR3 length: 15
D gene: TRBD2
CDR3 protein: CASSQGLAGQVEQFF
CDR3 DNA: TGTGCCAGCAGCCAGGGACTAGCGGGACAGGTTGAGCAGTTCTTC

J gene: TRBJ1-5
clone size: NA
V gene: TRBV14
CDR3 length: 16
D gene: TRBD1
CDR3 protein: CASSPRGDRVNQPQHF
CDR3 DNA: TGTGCCAGCAGCCCCCGGGGGGACAGGGTCAATCAGCCCCAGCATTTT

J gene: TRBJ1-6
clone size: NA
V gene: TRBV6-9
CDR3 length: 15
D gene: NA
CDR3 protein: CATPLCEADNSPLHF
CDR3 DNA: TGTGCCACTCCCTTGTGCGAGGCAGATAATTCACCCCTCCACTTT

J gene: TRBJ1-1
clone size: NA
V gene: TRBV7-8
CDR3 length: 16
D gene: TRBD1
CDR3 protein: CASSLAHTGAGAEAFF
CDR3 DNA: TGTGCCAGCAGCTTAGCTCATACAGGGGCGGGCGCTGAAGCTTTCTTT

J gene: TRBJ2-3
clone size: NA
V gene: TRBV2
CDR3 length: 15
D gene: TRBD1
CDR3 protein: CASTARTGGSDTQYF
CDR3 DNA: TGTGCCAGCACAGCTAGGACAGGAGGTTCAGATACGCAGTATTTT

J gene: TRBJ2-3
clone size: few
V gene: TRBV24-1
CDR3 length: 15
D gene: TRBD1
CDR3 protein: CATSDRGQGTDTQYF
CDR3 DNA: TGTGCCACCAGTGACCGCGGACAGGGCACAGATACGCAGTATTTT

J gene: TRBJ1-5
clone size: NA
V gene: TRBV6-2/TRBV6-3
CDR3 length: 15
D gene: TRBD1
CDR3 protein: CASSWGQGSGQPQHF
CDR3 DNA: TGTGCCAGCAGTTGGGGACAGGGAAGCGGTCAGCCCCAGCATTTT

J gene: TRBJ1-1
clone size: NA
V gene: TRBV4-2
CDR3 length: 15
D gene: NA
CDR3 protein: CASSQAGAGNTEAFF
CDR3 DNA: TGTGCCAGCAGCCAAGCGGGAGCGGGAAACACTGAAGCTTTCTTT

J gene: TRBJ1-4
clone size: NA
V gene: TRBV4-1
CDR3 length: 15
D gene: NA
CDR3 protein: CASSHRGDTYEKLFF
CDR3 DNA: TGCGCCAGCAGCCACCGGGGGGACACCTATGAAAAACTGTTTTTT

J gene: TRBJ2-3
clone size: NA
V gene: TRBV7-9
CDR3 length: 16
D gene: TRBD2
CDR3 protein: CASSSGVAGEGDTQYF
CDR3 DNA: TGTGCCAGCAGCTCCGGGGTAGCGGGAGAGGGAGATACGCAGTATTTT